This T cell receptor beta chain was documented in a study of shared clonotypes between healthy human individuals. The CDR3 totals 14 residues. CDR1 and CDR2 (germline): WNHNN, SYGVQD (reference sequence). V was trimmed by 10 bases and J by 0 bases, leaving 14 bases between them. The assay was immunoSEQ multiplex PCR, and TCRdb's table has in-frame clones only and misses some. This table holds millions of clones, just under 95% found once. CD8 cells regarded as naive lacked CD45RO, were positively chosen for CCR7, and omitted terminally differentiated effector memory CD45RA+ cells. This sequence originates from a man aged 18 to 35 in good health. The chain has TRBV10-1 and TRBJ2-3; no reliable D call. The source material was naive CD8+ T cells sorted from blood. CDR3 coding DNA: TGCGCCACCCAGGACCCTACTAGCACAGATACGCAGTATTTT. The encoded protein is CATQDPTSTDTQYF.